This TCR beta chain came from a study of CXCR3-negative and CXCR3-positive naive CD8 T cells. The study, taken as a whole, reports: Compared with CXCR3-negative naive cells, CXCR3-positive naive cells showed more hydrophobic TRB CDR3s. With respect to TRBV-TRBJ usage, naive CXCR3-negative and CXCR3-positive cells were similar; memory differed.

The TRB cDNA libraries were prepared by 5' RACE with UMI labels. No DNA is given; TCRdb re-called the 5' RACE reads and lists each CDR3 protein once. Here the sample table reports 140,000 to 150,000 distinct CDR3 sequences. Of note for this clonotype: The antigen is unknown.

The sample was naive CXCR3+ CD8+ T cells from blood. Subset: CD45RO-CCR7+CD27+CD95- naive CD8+ T cells expressing CXCR3 (TNR3+). This TCR derives from a human donor in good health. Some clones in this sample may be carry-over from other donors' samples.

CDR3 protein: CASRTGQGTETQYF. J is TRBJ2-5 and V is TRBV28; TCRdb's D gene call, TRBD1, goes unchecked for lack of DNA. Germline V CDR1 and CDR2: MDHEN, SYDVKM. CDR3 size: 14 residues.